Detailed here is one T cell receptor (beta chain). The antigen is not known. 13 Jbeta primers and 60 Vbeta primers were used for the PCR. Sequencing used immunoSEQ multiplex PCR; TCRdb keeps in-frame clones, though not all of them. The sample holds around 99,000 clones, roughly 80% seen once. The V gene's germline CDR1 is MDHEN and CDR2 SYDVKM. The CDR3 extends over 15 amino acids. The V end lost 2 bases, the J end lost 8 bases, and 15 bases lay between the germline ends. This entry is derived from a study of cytomegalovirus exposure and HLA in healthy donors. Regarding the study as a whole: Follow-up analysis later connected one missense variant in DCLRE1C with trimming of TCR beta V- and J-genes.

The sequence was obtained from a middle-aged man in good health and CMV-seronegative. Sequencing was performed on PBMCs. V and J are TRBV28 and TRBJ2-2; perhaps TRBD1 as D (6 bases). The CDR3 DNA is TGTGCCAGCAGTTTACGAAGACAGGCGTTTGGGGAGCTGTTTTTT. Its protein is CASSLRRQAFGELFF.